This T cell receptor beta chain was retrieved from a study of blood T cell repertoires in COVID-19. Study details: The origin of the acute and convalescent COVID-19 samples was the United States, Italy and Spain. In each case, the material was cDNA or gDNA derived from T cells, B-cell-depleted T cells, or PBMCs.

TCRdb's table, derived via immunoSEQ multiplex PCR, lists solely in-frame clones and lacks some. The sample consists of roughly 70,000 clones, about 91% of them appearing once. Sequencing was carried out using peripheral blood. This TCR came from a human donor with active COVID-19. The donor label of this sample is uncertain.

The DNA for the CDR3 is TGTGCCAGCAGCAAAGGAGCCTTTAAGTCAGGTGACACTGAAGCTTTCTTT. It translates to CASSKGAFKSGDTEAFF. The chain carries TRBV21-1 and TRBJ1-1; TRBD1 is taken as the D call from the table, unchecked against the DNA. TRBV21-1 constitutes a pseudogene. CDR3 length: 17 amino acids.